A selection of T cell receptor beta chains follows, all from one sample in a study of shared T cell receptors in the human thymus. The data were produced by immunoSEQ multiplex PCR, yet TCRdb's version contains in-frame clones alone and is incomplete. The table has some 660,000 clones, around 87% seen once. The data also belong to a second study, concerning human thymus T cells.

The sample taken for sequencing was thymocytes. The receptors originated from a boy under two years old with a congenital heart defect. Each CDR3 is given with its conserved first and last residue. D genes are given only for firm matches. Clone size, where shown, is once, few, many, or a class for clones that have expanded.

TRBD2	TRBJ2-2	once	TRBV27	CASSFILAKNTGELFF
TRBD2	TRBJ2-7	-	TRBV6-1	CASSQLATTYEQYF
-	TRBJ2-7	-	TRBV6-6	CASSHKTGREQYF
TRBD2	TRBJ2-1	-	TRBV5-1	CASSSTSAVDNEQFF
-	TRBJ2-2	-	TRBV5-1	CASRLHPGASGELFF
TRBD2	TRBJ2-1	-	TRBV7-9	CASSLGRLAGGQEQFF
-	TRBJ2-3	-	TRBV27	CASSLRQRTSTDTQYF
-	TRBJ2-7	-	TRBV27	CASSPLRSALAYEQYF
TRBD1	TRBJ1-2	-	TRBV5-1	CASSSSYRGHYRGYTF
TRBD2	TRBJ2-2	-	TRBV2	CASTPGGARVYTGELFF
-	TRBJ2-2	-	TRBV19	CASSLRLDHTGELFF
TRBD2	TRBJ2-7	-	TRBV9	CASSTGTSGPYEQYF
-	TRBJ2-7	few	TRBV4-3	CASSQDGSGYEQYF
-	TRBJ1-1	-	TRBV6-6	CASSRPGGVAFF
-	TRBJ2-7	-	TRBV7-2	CASSSRLDEAYEQYF
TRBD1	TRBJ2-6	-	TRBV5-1	CASSLEAGGDLPPGANVLTF
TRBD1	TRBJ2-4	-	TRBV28	CASRRTGALAKNIQYF
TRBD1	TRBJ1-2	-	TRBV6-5	CASTQGQGRRYGYTF
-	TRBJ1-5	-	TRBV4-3	CASSQGQYSNQPQHF
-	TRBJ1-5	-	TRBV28	CASSFGLSLRSPQHF
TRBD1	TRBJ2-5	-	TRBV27	CASSPGGGIPSPETQYF
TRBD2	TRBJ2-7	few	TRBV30	CAWRTSGTVSYEQYF
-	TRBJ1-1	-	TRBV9	CASSVSPSNTEAFF
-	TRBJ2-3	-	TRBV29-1	CSVDMDTQYF
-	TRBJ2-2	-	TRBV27	CASRSGDTGELFF
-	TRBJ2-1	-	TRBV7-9	CASSFSSSSATYNEQFF
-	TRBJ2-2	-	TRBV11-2	CASSLDRNGCCIGELFF
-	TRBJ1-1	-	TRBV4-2	CASSQVTVRNTEAFF
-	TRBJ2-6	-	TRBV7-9	CASSLRGHLDSGANVLTF
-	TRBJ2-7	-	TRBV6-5	CASRVQGGEEQYF
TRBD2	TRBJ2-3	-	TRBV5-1	CASSLQLAGLTDTQYF
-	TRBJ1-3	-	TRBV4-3	CASSQDPVLSGNTIYF
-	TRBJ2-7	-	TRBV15	CATSRAGIHYEQYF
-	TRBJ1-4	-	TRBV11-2	CASSYSSAREKLFF
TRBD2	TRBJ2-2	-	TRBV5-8	CASGPGGGLQGPENTGELFF
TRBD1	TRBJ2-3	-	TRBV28	CASSSGQEDQTDTQYF
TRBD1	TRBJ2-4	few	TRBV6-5	CASSPRGTKNIQYF
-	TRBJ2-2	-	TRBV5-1	CASSLFRGNTGELFF
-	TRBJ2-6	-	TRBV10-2	CASSEWGAGANVLTF
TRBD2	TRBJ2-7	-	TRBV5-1	CASRDRAGDYEQYF
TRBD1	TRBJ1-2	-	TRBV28	CASSLTGHYGYTF
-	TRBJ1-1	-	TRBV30	CAWSVPSRRNTEAFF
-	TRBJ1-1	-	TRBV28	CASSHHTHTEAFF
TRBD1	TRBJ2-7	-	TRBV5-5	CASSSGTGATYEQYF
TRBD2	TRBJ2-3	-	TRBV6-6	CASVFRRGGGADTQYF
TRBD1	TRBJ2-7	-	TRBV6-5	CASTFGQGAREQYF
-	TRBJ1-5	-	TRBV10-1	CASSERQVNQPQHF
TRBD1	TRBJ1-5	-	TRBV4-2	CASSQDGVRGEQPQHF
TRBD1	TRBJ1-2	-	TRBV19	CASSPGQGGGANYGYTF
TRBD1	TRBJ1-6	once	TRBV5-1	CASSSLDRGNSPLHF
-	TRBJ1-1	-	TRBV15	CATSSGGVFAKAFF
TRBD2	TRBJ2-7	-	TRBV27	CASRTSGRQSSYEQYF
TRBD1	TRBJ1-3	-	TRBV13	CASSLRGQSSGNTIYF
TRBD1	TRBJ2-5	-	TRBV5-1	CASSLEDRGRETQYF
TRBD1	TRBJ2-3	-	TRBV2	CASSARTGWRTDTQYF
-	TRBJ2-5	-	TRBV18	CASSEQGQETQYF
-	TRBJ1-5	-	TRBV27	CASSFTRGYQPQHF
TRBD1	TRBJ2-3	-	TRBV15	CATMAGGVSDTQYF
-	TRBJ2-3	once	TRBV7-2	CASKVQGTDTQYF